Presented here are 17 T cell receptor beta chains from one specimen sequenced in a study of cytomegalovirus exposure and HLA in healthy donors. Sequencing used immunoSEQ multiplex PCR; TCRdb keeps in-frame clones, though not all of them. The sample lists approximately 140,000 clones; about 86% were seen once. Sequencing used PBMCs. These receptors all come from a man between 18 and 29 years old in good health and CMV-seronegative.

CDR3 DNA sequence: TGTGCCAGCAGCTATGGCGGGGGGGTGAACACCGGGGAGCTGTTTTTT. Translated, it gives CASSYGGGVNTGELFF. V is TRBV7-2 and J is TRBJ2-2; 9 nucleotides match TRBD2. Per germline, CDR1 SGHTA and CDR2 FQGNSA. V shed 4 bases, J shed 1 base, and the junction held 4 bases outside the gene matches. The CDR3 has 16 amino acids.

The chain employs TRBV5-6 and TRBJ2-2; 8 bases fit TRBD2. There are 15 residues in the CDR3. Trimming removed 5 bases from V and 5 bases from J; junction bases left unmatched: 8. Germline loops: CDR1 SGHDT, CDR2 YYEEEE. The CDR3 spells CASRLSGTYTGELFF. CDR3 in DNA: TGTGCCAGCAGACTTAGCGGGACTTATACCGGGGAGCTGTTTTTT.

J is TRBJ2-7 and V is TRBV19, with D possibly matching TRBD2 (6 bases). Germline values: CDR1 LNHDA, CDR2 SQIVND (reference sequence). The CDR3 is made up of 14 amino acids. V was clipped by 5 bases and J by 3 bases, with 14 bases between them. The CDR3 sequence is CASSYAGTVYEQYF. CDR3 coding DNA: TGTGCCAGTAGTTACGCCGGGACTGTCTACGAGCAGTACTTC.

The CDR3 DNA reads TGTGCCAGCAGGACGGGACTAGCGGGGTACGAGCAGTACTTC. Residues: CASRTGLAGYEQYF. The chain uses TRBV28 and TRBJ2-7, with 13 bases aligning to TRBD2. The CDR3 is 14 residues long. CDR1 is MDHEN and CDR2 is SYDVKM in the germline V gene. After removal of 6 bases from V and 4 bases from J, the junction contained 3 bases not matched to a gene. The full variable domain, with the rest looked up from reference TRBV28 and TRBJ2-7, is DVKVTQSSRYLVKRTGEKVFLECVQDMDHENMFWYRQDPGLGLRLIYFSYDVKMKEKGDIPEGYSVSREKKERFSLILESASTNQTSMYLCASRTGLAGYEQYFGPGTRLTVT.

The chain couples TRBV5-1 to TRBJ2-1; D unclear. Per the germline V gene, CDR1 is SGHRS and CDR2 is YFSETQ. V lost 2 bases to trimming and J lost 1 base, with 7 bases between them. The CDR3 sequence is 14 residues long. CDR3 amino acids: CASSFLRSYNEQFF. The CDR3 nucleotides read TGCGCCAGCAGCTTTTTGAGGTCCTACAATGAGCAGTTCTTC.

The chain has TRBV6-5 and TRBJ2-5; TRBD1 might be the D (5 bases). V shed 0 bases and J shed 4 bases, with 15 bases lying between them. Germline CDR1 reads MNHEY; CDR2 reads SVGAGI. The CDR3 loop spans 16 amino acids. CDR3 region: CASSYSIGDIVETQYF. As DNA, the CDR3 is TGTGCCAGCAGTTACTCGATAGGGGATATAGTAGAGACCCAGTACTTC.

This clone was counted a few times. This chain links TRBV18 with TRBJ1-2; D is ambiguous. Trimming cost V 3 bases and J 4 bases, with 3 bases left between them. Germline V gives CDR1 KGHSH, CDR2 LQKENI. The length of the CDR3 is 11 residues. In nucleotides, the CDR3 is TGTGCCAGCTCACCCGGCTATGGCTACACCTTC. Translation: CASSPGYGYTF.

This clone was seen a single time. The chain links TRBV23-1 to TRBJ1-5; TRBD1 agrees at 11 bases. TRBV23-1 is an open reading frame, and its role is uncertain. The CDR3 has 15 residues. The junction had 3 bases not matched to a gene; V was cut back by 2 bases and J by 6 bases. The CDR3 is CASSQGQGACQPQHF. The CDR3 bases are TGCGCCAGCAGTCAAGGACAGGGGGCATGTCAGCCCCAGCATTTT.

The chain employs TRBV2 and TRBJ2-4; maybe TRBD2 (5 bases). CDR3 length: 13 amino acids. V dropped 1 base and J dropped 8 bases, with 9 bases sitting between them. Germline loops: CDR1 SNHLY, CDR2 FYNNEI. CDR3 loop: CASSEGGIYIQYF. The CDR3 DNA reads as TGTGCCAGCAGTGAAGGAGGGATCTACATTCAGTACTTC.

The genes are TRBV27 and TRBJ1-1; TRBD1 aligns across 11 bases. The V gene end was trimmed by 5 bases and the J gene end by 5 bases; junction bases not matched to a gene: 10. This CDR3 region has 16 residues. Germline loops: CDR1 MNHEY, CDR2 SMNVEV (reference sequence). CDR3: CASSLGTGGRGTEAFF. The CDR3, as DNA: TGTGCCAGCAGTCTCGGGACAGGGGGTAGGGGGACTGAAGCTTTCTTT.

This chain joins TRBV28 and TRBJ1-4; the match to TRBD1 covers 7 bases. V lost 3 bases and J lost 7; bases outside the gene matches: 5. The CDR3 length is 14 residues. Germline V gene data show CDR1 as MDHEN and CDR2 as SYDVKM. The CDR3 DNA sequence: TGTGCCAGCAGTTTTTGGCAGGGGGGTGAAAAACTGTTTTTT. It yields the protein CASSFWQGGEKLFF.

The gene calls are TRBV21-1 and TRBJ2-2; the DNA was not compared with TRBD1, the D call given in the table. TRBV21-1 is flagged as a pseudogene. The CDR3 totals 14 residues. CDR3 nucleotide sequence: TGTGCCAGCAGCCGACAGGTTGAGGCCGGGGAGCTGTTTTTT. The encoded protein is CASSRQVEAGELFF.

The chain is built from TRBV25-1 and TRBJ1-1, with D possibly being TRBD1 (5 bases). Germline CDR1 and CDR2: MGHDK and SYGVNS. V lost 3 bases to trimming and J lost 6 bases, with 8 bases between them. This CDR3 is built from 12 residues. In nucleotides, the CDR3 is TGTGCCAGCAGTGATGACAGCGCTGAAGCTTTCTTT. As protein: CASSDDSAEAFF. Full variable domain (rest looked up from reference TRBV25-1 and TRBJ1-1): EADIYQTPRYLVIGTGKKITLECSQTMGHDKMYWYQQDPGMELHLIHYSYGVNSTEKGDLSSESTVSRIRTEHFPLTLESARPSHTSQYLCASSDDSAEAFFGQGTRLTVV.

The count of this clone is one. The rearrangement links TRBV5-1 to TRBJ1-1; the D gene is possibly TRBD1 (5 bases). The CDR3 is made up of 15 amino acids. Trimming removed 1 base at V and 1 base at J, with 11 bases between. Germline CDR1 SGHRS, CDR2 YFSETQ. The CDR3 DNA is TGCGCCAGCAGCTTGTTACCAGGGTCGAACACTGAAGCTTTCTTT. This codes for CASSLLPGSNTEAFF.

The V and J genes are TRBV5-5 and TRBJ2-2, with 7 bases lining up with TRBD1. Germline V gene lookup returns CDR1 SGHKS and CDR2 YYEKEE (reference sequence). Trimming took 0 bases from V and 2 from J; bases not matched to a gene: 4. There are 16 residues in the CDR3. DNA of the CDR3: TGTGCCAGCAGCTTGGCGGGACAGCATAACACCGGGGAGCTGTTTTTT. It specifies CASSLAGQHNTGELFF. Variable domain in full (rest from reference TRBV5-5 and TRBJ2-2): DAGVTQSPTHLIKTRGQQVTLRCSPISGHKSVSWYQQVLGQGPQFIFQYYEKEERGRGNFPDRFSARQFPNYSSELNVNALLLGDSALYLCASSLAGQHNTGELFFGEGSRLTVL.

This sequence joins TRBV23-1 and TRBJ2-5; a possible D gene is TRBD2 (7 bases). TRBV23-1 is filed as an ORF, its function uncertain. The CDR3 is 15 amino acids. V was shortened by 9 bases and J by 9 bases, with 26 bases between the two germline ends. The CDR3 loop reads CASEGGGRPGRSQYF. The CDR3, as DNA: TGCGCCAGTGAAGGGGGGGGCCGCCCGGGGAGGTCCCAGTACTTC.

This chain joins TRBV27 and TRBJ1-2; 9 bases fit TRBD1. This CDR3 has 14 residues. V was pared by 6 bases and J by 6 bases, with 8 bases of the junction left unmatched. Germline CDR1 and CDR2: MNHEY and SMNVEV (reference sequence). The CDR3 reads CASSFGTGTDGYTF. The CDR3 coding sequence is TGTGCCAGCAGCTTTGGGACAGGGACGGATGGCTACACCTTC.